Listed here are 29 T cell receptor beta chains from one sample, sequenced in a study of shared clonotypes between healthy human individuals. Here immunoSEQ multiplex PCR was the method, and the copy in TCRdb shows in-frame clones only, minus some. This table has about 2.4 million clones, over 85% appearing once. Sequenced input: naive CD4+ T cells from PBMCs. The subset here: CD45RA+ positively selected. The receptors shown here come from a man between 18 and 29 years old in good health. Some clones in this sample may be carry-over from other donors' samples.

Of note for this clone: Other DNA sequences in the same sample also yield this CDR3. The V and J genes are TRBV18 and TRBJ2-3, with 7 bases fitting TRBD1. The CDR3 totals 15 residues. Losses at the gene ends were 3 bases for V and 1 base for J; bases not matched to a gene: 4. CDR1 and CDR2 from the germline V gene are KGHSH and LQKENI. In DNA form, the CDR3 reads TGTGCCAGCTCACCGACAGGACAGGGCACAGATACGCAGTATTTT. Amino acid sequence: CASSPTGQGTDTQYF.

The CDR3 bases are TGTGCCAGTAGTATAGTCTGGGGAGAGGAGGCTTTCTTT. Its protein product is CASSIVWGEEAFF. The V gene is TRBV19, the J gene TRBJ1-1; unclear D gene. Looked up from germline, CDR1 is LNHDA and CDR2 is SQIVND (reference sequence). This CDR3 has 13 residues. Trimming removed 1 base from V and 11 bases from J, with 14 bases in between.

The chain recombines TRBV19 with TRBJ2-2, with D possibly matching TRBD1 (7 bases). The length of the CDR3 is 14 residues. The V end lost 7 bases, the J end lost 5 bases, and 14 bases lay between the germline ends. In germline, CDR1 is LNHDA, CDR2 SQIVND (reference sequence). The chain's CDR3 is CASKVAGGTGELFF. The CDR3 coding sequence is TGTGCCAGTAAAGTCGCAGGGGGGACCGGGGAGCTGTTTTTT.

The V and J genes are TRBV18 and TRBJ1-1, with 8 bases identical to TRBD1. This CDR3 spans 14 amino acids. The V and J ends lost 5 bases and 0 bases, in that order; junction bases with no gene match: 2. Germline CDR1 and CDR2: KGHSH and LQKENI. CDR3 loop: CASSAGQVNTEAFF. CDR3 sequence (DNA): TGTGCCAGCTCAGCGGGACAGGTGAACACTGAAGCTTTCTTT.

V is TRBV7-3 and J is TRBJ1-1; D gene unclear. Germline values: CDR1 SGHTA, CDR2 FQGTGA. Trimming removed 8 bases at V and 3 bases at J, with 13 bases between. The CDR3 runs 13 residues. The CDR3, as DNA: TGTGCCAGCCGATCCCGGGCTGACACTGAAGCTTTCTTT. This translates into CASRSRADTEAFF. Full variable domain (rest looked up from reference TRBV7-3 and TRBJ1-1): GAGVSQTPSNKVTEKGKYVELRCDPISGHTALYWYRQSLGQGPEFLIYFQGTGAADDSGLPNDRFFAVRPEGSVSTLKIQRTERGDSAVYLCASRSRADTEAFFGQGTRLTVV.

This sequence joins TRBV18 and TRBJ2-3; 11 nucleotides match TRBD2. This CDR3 contains 15 residues. V gave up 3 bases and J gave up 4 bases; unmatched junction bases: 3. Germline assignment: CDR1 KGHSH and CDR2 LQKENI. CDR3: CASSPTSGRSDTQYF. The CDR3, as DNA: TGTGCCAGCTCACCTACTAGCGGGAGATCAGATACGCAGTATTTT.

Comments on this clone: The sample contains more than one DNA sequence encoding this CDR3. The chain uses TRBV18 and TRBJ1-1; a possible D gene is TRBD1 (5 bases). The CDR3 runs to 13 residues. Deletions cut 6 bases from V and 0 bases from J, with 8 bases between. Germline V CDR1 and CDR2: KGHSH, LQKENI. The CDR3 bases are TGTGCCAGCTCGTCGACAGTGAACACTGAAGCTTTCTTT. It translates to CASSSTVNTEAFF.

The chain is built from TRBV28 and TRBJ2-5, with 8 bases identical to TRBD2. CDR3 size: 13 residues. CDR1 and CDR2 (germline): MDHEN, SYDVKM. Losses at the gene ends were 5 bases for V and 5 bases for J; bases not matched to a gene: 4. CDR3 bases: TGTGCCAGCAGTCCCTCGGGAGGGGAGACCCAGTACTTC. It translates to CASSPSGGETQYF.

The V gene is TRBV18, the J gene TRBJ2-1, with D possibly being TRBD1 or TRBD2 (6 bases each). Trimming removed 2 bases at V and 7 bases at J, with 18 bases between. Germline-derived CDR1 and CDR2 are KGHSH and LQKENI. The CDR3 runs 16 residues. Written as DNA, the CDR3 is TGTGCCAGCTCACCATCGGGGGCTCGAGGTCGGAATGAGCAGTTCTTC. Amino acid sequence: CASSPSGARGRNEQFF.

The chain uses TRBV5-1 and TRBJ2-2; D is unresolved. From germline, CDR1 is SGHRS and CDR2 YFSETQ. This CDR3 comprises 10 residues. Trimming took 4 bases from V and 8 from J, leaving 3 bases between them. CDR3 in amino acids: CASSGGELFF. CDR3 in DNA: TGCGCCAGCAGCGGAGGGGAGCTGTTTTTT.

In the case of this clone: Mismatch with germline at one junction end may stem from a read error. The V gene is TRBV18, the J gene TRBJ1-4; no reliable D call. Germline CDR1 and CDR2: KGHSH and LQKENI. The CDR3 is 16 residues long. The CDR3 DNA reads TGTGCCAGCTCAGCACCGGGATCCCCACCTGCGGAAAAACTGTTTTTT. Amino acid sequence: CASSAPGSPPAEKLFF.

The rearrangement uses TRBV30 and TRBJ2-4; weak D call: TRBD1 (6 bases). The CDR3 contains 13 residues. The germline V gene encodes CDR1 GTSNPN and CDR2 SVGIG (reference sequence). Trimming took off 3 bases at V and 4 bases at J, with 10 bases between the two ends. CDR3 protein: CAWRRDIKNIQYF. For the CDR3, the DNA is TGTGCCTGGAGACGGGACATAAAAAACATTCAGTACTTC.

This rearrangement joins TRBV15 to TRBJ2-5; tentatively, D is TRBD1 (5 bases). The germline gives CDR1 LNHNV, CDR2 YYDKDF (reference sequence). With 2 bases removed from V and 5 bases from J, the gap between germline ends came to 18 bases. The CDR3 has 16 amino acids. CDR3 coding DNA: TGTGCCACCAGCAGATTAGGGCAAGGGGCCGGGGAGACCCAGTACTTC. Amino acid sequence: CATSRLGQGAGETQYF.

This clone was detected once. The rearrangement uses TRBV5-1 and TRBJ1-4, with unresolved D. This CDR3 is 15 amino acids long. Trimming removed 8 bases from V and 5 bases from J, with 19 bases in between. Germline V CDR1 and CDR2: SGHRS, YFSETQ. Here the CDR3 DNA reads TGCGCCAGTGGGGATCCGGGCAGCCGAAATGAAAAACTGTTTTTT. It encodes CASGDPGSRNEKLFF.

The chain couples TRBV4-2 to TRBJ2-2; 11 bases agree with TRBD2. The CDR3 is 16 residues long. V was pared by 6 bases and J by 4 bases, with 7 bases of the junction left unmatched. The germline V gene encodes CDR1 LGHNA and CDR2 YNFKEQ. The CDR3 sequence is CASRPRLAGSTGELFF. CDR3 DNA: TGTGCCAGCAGGCCCCGACTAGCGGGATCCACCGGGGAGCTGTTTTTT.

J is TRBJ2-7 and V is TRBV6-6; 8 bases fit TRBD2. The germline gives CDR1 MNHNY, CDR2 SVGAGI (reference sequence). This CDR3 comprises 16 residues. Germline trimming cut 0 bases from V and 4 bases from J; bases unmatched to any gene: 8. CDR3 DNA: TGTGCCAGCAGTTACTCGAGTGTTAGCGGGGCGTACGAGCAGTACTTC. It yields the protein CASSYSSVSGAYEQYF.

V gene TRBV15 combines with J gene TRBJ1-2; D unclear. CDR1 is LNHNV and CDR2 is YYDKDF in the germline V gene (reference sequence). The V and J ends lost 0 bases and 2 bases respectively, with 7 bases between them. This CDR3 has 14 amino acids. The DNA of the CDR3 is TGTGCCACCAGCAGAGACAGAGAAAACTATGGCTACACCTTC. This gives the protein CATSRDRENYGYTF.

The V and J genes are TRBV21-1 and TRBJ1-1; whether TRBD1, the table's D call, matches the DNA was not checked. TRBV21-1 is designated a pseudogene. This CDR3 spans 17 amino acids. The CDR3 nucleotides read TGTGCCAGCAGCAAAGCGGCTTGGGGGCAGACGGGGACTGAAGCTTTCTTT. Translated: CASSKAAWGQTGTEAFF.

The chain couples TRBV6-5 to TRBJ2-3; D is perhaps TRBD1 (7 bases). Trimming removed 7 bases at V and 1 base at J, with 15 bases between. Germline V gene lookup returns CDR1 MNHEY and CDR2 SVGAGI. The CDR3 totals 15 residues. The CDR3 protein is CASTSRGTGTDTQYF. The CDR3 region has the DNA TGTGCCAGCACTTCCCGGGGGACAGGCACAGATACGCAGTATTTT.

The chain joins TRBV7-8 to TRBJ1-4, with TRBD1 as a possible D gene (5 bases). There are 13 residues in the CDR3. Trimming took off 5 bases at V and 8 bases at J, with 12 bases between the two ends. Germline CDR1 is SGHVS and CDR2 is FQNEAQ. CDR3 loop: CASSANSGEKLFF. The CDR3 DNA follows: TGTGCCAGCAGCGCAAACTCAGGGGAAAAACTGTTTTTT.

The gene calls are TRBV27 and TRBJ1-4; D is ambiguous. Germline V CDR1 and CDR2: MNHEY, SMNVEV (reference sequence). CDR3 length: 15 amino acids. The germline V and J ends were trimmed by 1 base and 5 bases, with 11 bases remaining between them. Here the CDR3 DNA reads TGTGCCAGCAGTTTATTCCAGGACTGGAATGAAAAACTGTTTTTT. Translating gives CASSLFQDWNEKLFF.

V usage is TRBV4-3 and J usage is TRBJ1-5, with no clear D. CDR1 is LGHNA and CDR2 is YSLEER in the germline V gene. V lost 0 bases and J 0 bases, leaving 9 bases between the germline ends. The CDR3 has 16 amino acids. CDR3 sequence: CASSQDLQYSNQPQHF. The CDR3 DNA is TGCGCCAGCAGCCAAGACTTGCAGTATAGCAATCAGCCCCAGCATTTT.

This clone was detected a few times. The chain carries TRBV19 and TRBJ2-2; a possible D gene is TRBD1 (6 bases). The CDR3 runs to 16 residues. The V gene's germline CDR1 is LNHDA and CDR2 SQIVND (reference sequence). Trimming removed 4 bases from V and 4 bases from J, with 16 bases in between. The CDR3 spells CASSNRRQEGTGELFF. CDR3 in DNA: TGTGCCAGTAGTAACAGAAGACAGGAAGGCACCGGGGAGCTGTTTTTT.

V and J are TRBV28 and TRBJ2-7, with a weak D call TRBD2 (6 bases). Germline-derived CDR1 and CDR2 are MDHEN and SYDVKM. The CDR3 totals 12 residues. With 5 bases removed from V and 5 bases from J, the gap between germline ends came to 10 bases. The chain's CDR3 is CASSTTGDEQYF. In nucleotides, the CDR3 is TGTGCCAGCAGTACGACGGGGGACGAGCAGTACTTC.

This chain connects TRBV19 to TRBJ2-2; 7 bases map to TRBD2. Trimming cost V 1 base and J 6 bases; bases outside gene matches: 11. From germline, CDR1 is LNHDA and CDR2 SQIVND (reference sequence). This CDR3 is built from 17 residues. CDR3 sequence: CASSIVMFREEAGELFF. CDR3 nucleotide sequence: TGTGCCAGTAGTATAGTAATGTTCCGGGAGGAAGCCGGGGAGCTGTTTTTT.

V is TRBV6-1 and J is TRBJ1-1; no definite D call. The CDR3 extends over 11 amino acids. Germline CDR1 MNHNS, CDR2 SASEGT. Trimming stripped 7 bases from V and 8 bases from J, with 11 bases between. CDR3 sequence reads: CASITLGEAFF. CDR3 nucleotide sequence: TGTGCCAGCATTACGTTAGGGGAAGCTTTCTTT.

The rearrangement links TRBV7-9 to TRBJ1-2; D is unclear. CDR3 length: 13 amino acids. Trimming cost V 5 bases and J 4 bases, with 11 bases left between them. Per germline, CDR1 SEHNR and CDR2 FQNEAQ (reference sequence). In nucleotides, the CDR3 is TGTGCCAGCAGCCTGCAGGCGGGCTATGGCTACACCTTC. Its protein is CASSLQAGYGYTF.

Here the CDR3 reads CASRNPVGLHEQYF. The CDR3 coding sequence is TGTGCAAGTCGCAATCCAGTCGGGTTACACGAGCAGTACTTC. The chain has TRBV12-2 and TRBJ2-7; TRBD2, the D gene given by the table, was not confirmed from the DNA. TRBV12-2 is an annotated pseudogene. This CDR3 has 14 amino acids.

J is TRBJ2-7 and V is TRBV29-1, with D possibly called TRBD1 or TRBD2 (6 bases each). Germline lookup yields CDR1 SQVTM and CDR2 ANQGSEA. Trimming cost V 3 bases and J 3 bases, with 18 bases left between them. This CDR3 spans 15 amino acids. Here the CDR3 reads CSVEGSGGGYYEQYF. The CDR3 DNA reads TGCAGCGTTGAGGGCAGCGGAGGGGGTTACTACGAGCAGTACTTC.